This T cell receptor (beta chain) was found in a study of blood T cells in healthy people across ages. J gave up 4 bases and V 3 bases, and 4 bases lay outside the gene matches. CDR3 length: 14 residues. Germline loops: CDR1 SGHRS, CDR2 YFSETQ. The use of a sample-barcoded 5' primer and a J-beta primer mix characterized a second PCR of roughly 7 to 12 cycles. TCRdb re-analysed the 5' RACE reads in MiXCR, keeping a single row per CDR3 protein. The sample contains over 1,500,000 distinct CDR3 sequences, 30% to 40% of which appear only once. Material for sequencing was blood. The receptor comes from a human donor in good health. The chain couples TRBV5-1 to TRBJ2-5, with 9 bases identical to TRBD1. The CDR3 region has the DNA TGCGCCAGCAGCTACAGGGGGCCAGGAGAGACCCAGTACTTC. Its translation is CASSYRGPGETQYF.